One and the same sample provided the 31 T cell receptor beta chains below, sequenced in a study of shared clonotypes between healthy human individuals. The data were produced by immunoSEQ multiplex PCR, yet TCRdb's version contains in-frame clones alone and is incomplete. Of around 620,000 clones listed, around 95% are singletons. CD8 cells classed as naive were CD45RO-negative and positively selected for CCR7, excluding terminally differentiated effector memory CD45RA+ cells. The sample consisted of naive CD8+ T cells sorted from blood. These receptors were obtained from a woman between 25 and 40 years old in good health.

The genes are TRBV28 and TRBJ1-6, with D perhaps matching TRBD1 (5 bases). CDR3 length equals 16 residues. Per germline, CDR1 MDHEN and CDR2 SYDVKM. Trimming left V 3 bases short and J 8 bases short, with 17 bases between. The CDR3: CASSLVQVGRDSPLHF. Here the CDR3 DNA reads TGTGCCAGCAGTTTGGTACAGGTGGGTCGGGATTCACCCCTCCACTTT.

The chain links TRBV10-2 to TRBJ2-7; either TRBD1 or TRBD2 may fit D (6 bases each). The germline V and J ends were trimmed by 4 bases and 4 bases, with 17 bases remaining between them. Germline lookup yields CDR1 WSHSY and CDR2 SAAADI. The CDR3 consists of 15 residues. CDR3 DNA: TGCGCCAGCAGTGCTGAGGGGGGACACTCATACGAGCAGTACTTC. This gives the protein CASSAEGGHSYEQYF.

This clone came up once. At the DNA level, this CDR3 is encoded by other sequences in the same sample as well. This chain connects TRBV29-1 to TRBJ2-7, with D perhaps matching TRBD1 (5 bases). The CDR3 consists of 13 residues. Per germline, CDR1 SQVTM and CDR2 ANQGSEA. V shed 1 base and J shed 4 bases, with 11 bases lying between them. CDR3 loop: CSVEGQGRYEQYF. DNA for the CDR3: TGCAGCGTTGAAGGGCAGGGTAGATACGAGCAGTACTTC.

The rearrangement uses TRBV11-2 and TRBJ1-4; unclear D gene. Trimming stripped 5 bases from V and 8 bases from J, with 12 bases between. Per the germline V gene, CDR1 is SGHAT and CDR2 is FQNNGV. This CDR3 spans 13 amino acids. The CDR3, as DNA: TGTGCCAGCAGCGCTAGTGTGGCAGAAAAACTGTTTTTT. Translated, it gives CASSASVAEKLFF.

In its sample, this clone was seen once. The chain recombines TRBV2 with TRBJ2-3; 10 bases map to TRBD2. This CDR3 has 14 residues. Germline lookup yields CDR1 SNHLY and CDR2 FYNNEI. V lost 5 bases, J lost 5 bases, and 4 bases stayed unmatched. This CDR3 reads CASSLAGVLDTQYF. CDR3 coding DNA: TGTGCCAGCAGTCTAGCGGGAGTTCTAGATACGCAGTATTTT.

This chain uses TRBV30 with TRBJ2-2; 14 nucleotides align to TRBD2. CDR1 and CDR2 from the germline V gene are GTSNPN and SVGIG (reference sequence). This CDR3 spans 15 amino acids. J was trimmed by 5 bases and V by 5 bases; bases with no gene match: 4. The CDR3 DNA is TGTGCCTGGGGGGGACTAGCGGGAGATACCGGGGAGCTGTTTTTT. Amino acid sequence: CAWGGLAGDTGELFF.

This chain connects TRBV2 to TRBJ2-7; D is ambiguous. This CDR3 is 12 amino acids long. Trimming cost V 6 bases and J 6 bases, with 12 bases left between them. Germline V gene data show CDR1 as SNHLY and CDR2 as FYNNEI. This CDR3 reads CASSETSLEQYF. The CDR3 bases are TGTGCCAGCAGCGAGACCTCTCTCGAGCAGTACTTC.

This rearrangement joins TRBV6-1 to TRBJ2-5; D tentatively reads TRBD1 or TRBD2 (5 bases each). Germline V gene data show CDR1 as MNHNS and CDR2 as SASEGT. Between the trimmed V and J ends, which lost 5 bases and 5 bases, there was a span of 18 bases. This CDR3 is built from 15 residues. CDR3 sequence (DNA): TGTGCCAGCAGTTCCGGGACCGGTTTAGGGGAGACCCAGTACTTC. Encoded protein: CASSSGTGLGETQYF.

The chain employs TRBV6-1 and TRBJ1-1; no reliable D call. The CDR3 spans 15 residues. Trimming pared 6 bases from V and 0 bases from J, leaving 14 bases between. The V gene's germline CDR1 is MNHNS and CDR2 SASEGT. CDR3 nucleotides: TGTGCCAGCAGCGACGACGGGCCCATGAACACTGAAGCTTTCTTT. As protein: CASSDDGPMNTEAFF.

The chain combines TRBV19 with TRBJ2-7, with D tentatively TRBD1 (6 bases). The germline gives CDR1 LNHDA, CDR2 SQIVND (reference sequence). The CDR3 length is 15 residues. Trimming removed 3 bases at V and 2 bases at J, with 14 bases between. CDR3 nucleotide sequence: TGTGCCAGTAGTATCACGACAGGAGATCCCTACGAGCAGTACTTC. Translation gives CASSITTGDPYEQYF.

The genes are TRBV29-1 and TRBJ1-6, with unresolved D. V gave up 6 bases and J gave up 7 bases, with 22 bases separating them. Germline CDR1 SQVTM, CDR2 ANQGSEA. This CDR3 is built from 16 residues. CDR3 sequence: CSVIRPVLFLNSPLHF. The CDR3 bases are TGCAGCGTCATAAGACCGGTTTTATTCTTGAATTCACCCCTCCACTTT.

This sequence joins TRBV7-9 and TRBJ1-5; D might be TRBD1 (5 bases). V was pared by 1 base and J by 5 bases, with 9 bases between. This CDR3 comprises 14 residues. Germline assignment: CDR1 SEHNR and CDR2 FQNEAQ (reference sequence). CDR3 sequence reads: CASSLGGEDQPQHF. The CDR3 DNA sequence: TGTGCCAGCAGCTTAGGAGGGGAAGATCAGCCCCAGCATTTT.

This clone was seen only once. The same CDR3 is also encoded by other DNA sequences in this sample. This sequence joins TRBV6-5 and TRBJ2-7; D might be TRBD1 (5 bases). CDR1 and CDR2 (germline): MNHEY, SVGAGI. The CDR3 has 13 amino acids. V lost 0 bases and J lost 4, with 7 bases in between. CDR3 residues: CASSYSTGYEQYF. Written as DNA, the CDR3 is TGTGCCAGCAGTTACTCTACAGGTTACGAGCAGTACTTC.

For the CDR3, the DNA is TGTGCCAGCAGCTCTAACTGGGCTGAAGCTTTCTTT. Translated: CASSSNWAEAFF. The gene calls are TRBV7-9 and TRBJ1-1; D remains unclear. Trimming removed 4 bases from V and 6 bases from J, with 9 bases in between. The CDR3 is 12 residues long. Germline CDR1 SEHNR, CDR2 FQNEAQ (reference sequence).

This clone was seen once. The chain recombines TRBV5-1 with TRBJ2-7, with 10 bases lining up with TRBD1. The J segment lost 3 bases and the V segment lost 3 bases, leaving 9 bases of the junction unmatched. In germline, CDR1 is SGHRS, CDR2 YFSETQ. CDR3 size: 16 residues. In nucleotides, the CDR3 is TGCGCCAGCAGCTCCGCACGGGACAGGGGAATCTACGAGCAGTACTTC. This translates into CASSSARDRGIYEQYF.

The rearrangement joins TRBV27 to TRBJ2-7; 8 bases are a match to TRBD2. Germline V CDR1 and CDR2: MNHEY, SMNVEV (reference sequence). The CDR3 is 11 residues long. V lost 10 bases and J lost 1; bases outside the gene matches: 0. The CDR3 is CATGGSYEQYF. CDR3 in DNA: TGTGCCACGGGGGGGTCCTACGAGCAGTACTTC.

The J gene is TRBJ1-1, the V gene TRBV25-1; 8 positions agree with TRBD1. The length of the CDR3 is 15 residues. J was trimmed by 5 bases and V by 4 bases; bases with no gene match: 9. Looked up from germline, CDR1 is MGHDK and CDR2 is SYGVNS. The CDR3 nucleotides are TGTGCCAGCAGTGCCCAGGGGGCGCGAAGTACTGAAGCTTTCTTT. Amino acids: CASSAQGARSTEAFF.

V is TRBV1 and J is TRBJ2-3; the tabulated D call, TRBD2, remains unverified against the DNA. TRBV1 is flagged as a pseudogene. This CDR3 is 11 amino acids long. CDR3 sequence reads: CTSCLEDTQYF. CDR3 DNA sequence: TGCACCAGCTGCCTGGAGGATACGCAGTATTTT.

This chain connects TRBV4-1 to TRBJ1-3, with a tentative D call TRBD1 (6 bases). CDR1 is MGHRA and CDR2 is YSYEKL in the germline V gene. Trimming pared 0 bases from V and 4 bases from J, leaving 10 bases between. The CDR3 is 15 amino acids. The CDR3 loop is CASSQEGQYGNTIYF. The CDR3 DNA reads TGCGCCAGCAGCCAAGAAGGACAGTACGGAAACACCATATATTTT.

This chain links TRBV7-9 with TRBJ2-5; perhaps TRBD1 as D (6 bases). TRBJ2-7 matches the DNA end more closely, so the J call is doubtful. In germline, CDR1 is SEHNR, CDR2 FQNEAQ (reference sequence). This CDR3 has 12 amino acids. CDR3 DNA: TGTGCCAGCAGCTTCCCAGGGGCCGAGCAGTACTTC. Protein: CASSFPGAEQYF.

V is TRBV2 and J is TRBJ2-5; D remains unclear. The length of the CDR3 is 15 residues. V lost 8 bases and J lost 5, with 21 bases in between. Germline loops: CDR1 SNHLY, CDR2 FYNNEI. The CDR3: CASFYGPLLGETQYF. For the CDR3, the DNA is TGTGCCAGCTTCTATGGACCGCTGCTCGGGGAGACCCAGTACTTC.

This chain connects TRBV27 to TRBJ1-1; possibly TRBD1 for D (6 bases). The CDR3 contains 13 residues. Trimming cost V 7 bases and J 8 bases, with 17 bases left between them. CDR1 and CDR2 (germline): MNHEY, SMNVEV (reference sequence). CDR3 nucleotides: TGTGCCAGCAAGATGAGGGGGACACTCGAAGCTTTCTTT. This translates into CASKMRGTLEAFF.

The chain is built from TRBV5-6 and TRBJ1-1; D possibly corresponds to TRBD1 (5 bases). Per the germline V gene, CDR1 is SGHDT and CDR2 is YYEEEE. The V end was cut by 2 bases, the J end by 7 bases, with 12 bases between. The CDR3 is 13 residues long. In DNA form, the CDR3 reads TGTGCCAGCAGCTTAGGCAGGGACGATGAAGCTTTCTTT. Translated: CASSLGRDDEAFF. Supplemented by reference TRBV5-6 and TRBJ1-1, the full variable domain reads DAGVTQSPTHLIKTRGQQVTLRCSPKSGHDTVSWYQQALGQGPQFIFQYYEEEERQRGNFPDRFSGHQFPNYSSELNVNALLLGDSALYLCASSLGRDDEAFFGQGTRLTVV.

This sequence joins TRBV27 and TRBJ2-1, with a tentative D call TRBD2 (5 bases). This CDR3 region has 14 residues. The V end lost 6 bases, the J end lost 8 bases, and 17 bases lay between the germline ends. Germline CDR1 and CDR2: MNHEY and SMNVEV (reference sequence). The CDR3 loop reads CASSFVSSIHEQFF. Here the CDR3 DNA reads TGTGCCAGCAGCTTTGTCTCTAGCATACATGAGCAGTTCTTC.

This chain joins TRBV6-4 and TRBJ2-4; TRBD2 matches at 8 bases. The CDR3 runs to 17 residues. The J segment lost 0 bases and the V segment lost 10 bases, leaving 14 bases of the junction unmatched. CDR1 is MRHNA, CDR2 SNTAGT, per germline. This chain's CDR3 is CATLLAEINLAKNIQYF. The CDR3 DNA sequence: TGTGCCACCCTACTAGCGGAGATTAACCTAGCCAAAAACATTCAGTACTTC.

The chain combines TRBV19 with TRBJ2-7; 8 nucleotides line up with TRBD1. CDR1 and CDR2 (germline): LNHDA, SQIVND (reference sequence). With V trimmed by 6 bases and J by 4 bases, 8 bases remained unmatched. This CDR3 is built from 14 residues. CDR3 DNA sequence: TGTGCCAGTAGCCCGAGGACAGGGACGTACGAGCAGTACTTC. It encodes CASSPRTGTYEQYF. Supplemented by reference TRBV19 and TRBJ2-7, the full variable domain reads DGGITQSPKYLFRKEGQNVTLSCEQNLNHDAMYWYRQDPGQGLRLIYYSQIVNDFQKGDIAEGYSVSREKKESFPLTVTSAQKNPTAFYLCASSPRTGTYEQYFGPGTRLTVT.

The chain joins TRBV7-9 to TRBJ1-6; D perhaps matches TRBD1 (5 bases). Germline V CDR1 and CDR2: SEHNR, FQNEAQ (reference sequence). V lost 5 bases and J lost 7, with 6 bases in between. CDR3 length: 12 amino acids. The CDR3 loop reads CASSQGNSPLHF. The CDR3 region has the DNA TGTGCCAGCAGCCAGGGAAATTCACCCCTCCACTTT.

The J gene is TRBJ2-1, the V gene TRBV4-1; TRBD1 might be the D (6 bases). The CDR3 totals 14 residues. Looked up from germline, CDR1 is MGHRA and CDR2 is YSYEKL. Trimming removed 4 bases from V and 6 bases from J, with 13 bases in between. The CDR3 DNA reads as TGCGCCAGCAGCCCCGTTGAAGGGGGCAATGAGCAGTTCTTC. This codes for CASSPVEGGNEQFF.

The count of this clone is one. This rearrangement joins TRBV5-1 to TRBJ1-4, with 10 bases identical to TRBD1. The V and J ends lost 4 bases and 7 bases, in that order; junction bases with no gene match: 7. Germline V gene data show CDR1 as SGHRS and CDR2 as YFSETQ. The CDR3 consists of 15 residues. The CDR3 reads CASSLGQGVFEKLFF. CDR3 DNA sequence: TGCGCCAGCAGCCTCGGACAGGGGGTGTTTGAAAAACTGTTTTTT.

The rearrangement links TRBV6-5 to TRBJ2-7; tentatively, D is TRBD1 (6 bases). In germline, CDR1 is MNHEY, CDR2 SVGAGI. The V gene lost 3 bases and the J gene lost 3 bases, with 9 bases spanning the gap. CDR3 length: 13 amino acids. CDR3 amino acids: CASSYGQLYEQYF. In DNA form, the CDR3 reads TGTGCCAGCAGTTATGGACAGCTCTACGAGCAGTACTTC.

In DNA form, the CDR3 reads TGTGCCAGCAGTTTAATAGGGGGGACTCAGCCCCAGCATTTT. Protein product: CASSLIGGTQPQHF. The rearrangement links TRBV27 to TRBJ1-5; the D gene is possibly TRBD1 (6 bases). CDR3 length: 14 residues. With 2 bases removed from V and 6 bases from J, the gap between germline ends came to 11 bases. Germline assignment: CDR1 MNHEY and CDR2 SMNVEV (reference sequence).